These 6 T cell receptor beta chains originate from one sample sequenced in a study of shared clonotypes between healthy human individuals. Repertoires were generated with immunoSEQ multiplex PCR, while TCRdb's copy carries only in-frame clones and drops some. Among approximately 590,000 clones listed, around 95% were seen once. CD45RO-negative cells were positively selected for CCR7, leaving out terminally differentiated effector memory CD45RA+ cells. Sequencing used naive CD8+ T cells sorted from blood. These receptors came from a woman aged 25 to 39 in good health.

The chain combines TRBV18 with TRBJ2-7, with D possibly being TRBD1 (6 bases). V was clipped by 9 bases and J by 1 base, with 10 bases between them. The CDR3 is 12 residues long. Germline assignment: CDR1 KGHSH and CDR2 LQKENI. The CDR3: CASQQGSYEQYF. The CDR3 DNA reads TGTGCCAGTCAACAGGGTTCCTACGAGCAGTACTTC.

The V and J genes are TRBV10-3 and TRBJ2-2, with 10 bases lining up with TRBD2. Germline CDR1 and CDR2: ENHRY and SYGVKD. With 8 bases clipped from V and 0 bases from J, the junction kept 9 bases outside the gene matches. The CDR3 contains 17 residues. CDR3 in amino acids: CAIFATGTSANTGELFF. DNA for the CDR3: TGTGCCATCTTTGCGACCGGGACTAGCGCGAACACCGGGGAGCTGTTTTTT.

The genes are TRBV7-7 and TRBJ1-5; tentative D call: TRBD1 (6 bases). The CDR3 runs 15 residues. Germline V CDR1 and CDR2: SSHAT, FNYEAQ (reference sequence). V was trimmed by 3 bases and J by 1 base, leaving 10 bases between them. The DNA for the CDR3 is TGTGCCAGCAGCTTCGGGAGGGGGAGCAATCAGCCCCAGCATTTT. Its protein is CASSFGRGSNQPQHF.

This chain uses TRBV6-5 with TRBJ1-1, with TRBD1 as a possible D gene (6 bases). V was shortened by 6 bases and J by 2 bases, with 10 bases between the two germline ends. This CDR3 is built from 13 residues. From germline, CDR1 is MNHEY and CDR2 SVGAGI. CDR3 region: CASRQDRNTEAFF. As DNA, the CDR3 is TGTGCCAGCAGACAGGACAGAAACACTGAAGCTTTCTTT.

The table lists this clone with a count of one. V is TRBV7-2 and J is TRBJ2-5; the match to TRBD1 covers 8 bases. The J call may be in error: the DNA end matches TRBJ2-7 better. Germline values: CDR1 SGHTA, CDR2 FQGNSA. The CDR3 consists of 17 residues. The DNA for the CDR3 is TGTGCCAGCAGCTCAACCGGGACAGGAGTACCTACGTACGAGCAGTACTTC. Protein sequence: CASSSTGTGVPTYEQYF.

The CDR3, as DNA: TGCGCCAGCAGCTTGGGTTTTTTTATGAAGGTTGGCAATGAGCAGTTCTTC. It yields the protein CASSLGFFMKVGNEQFF. The V and J genes are TRBV5-1 and TRBJ2-1; D is unclear. The CDR3 totals 17 residues. Germline CDR1 and CDR2: SGHRS and YFSETQ. V was shortened by 0 bases and J by 6 bases, with 19 bases between the two germline ends. Together with reference TRBV5-1 and TRBJ2-1, the CDR3 gives the full variable domain: KAGVTQTPRYLIKTRGQQVTLSCSPISGHRSVSWYQQTPGQGLQFLFEYFSETQRNKGNFPGRFSGRQFSNSRSEMNVSTLELGDSALYLCASSLGFFMKVGNEQFFGPGTRLTVL.